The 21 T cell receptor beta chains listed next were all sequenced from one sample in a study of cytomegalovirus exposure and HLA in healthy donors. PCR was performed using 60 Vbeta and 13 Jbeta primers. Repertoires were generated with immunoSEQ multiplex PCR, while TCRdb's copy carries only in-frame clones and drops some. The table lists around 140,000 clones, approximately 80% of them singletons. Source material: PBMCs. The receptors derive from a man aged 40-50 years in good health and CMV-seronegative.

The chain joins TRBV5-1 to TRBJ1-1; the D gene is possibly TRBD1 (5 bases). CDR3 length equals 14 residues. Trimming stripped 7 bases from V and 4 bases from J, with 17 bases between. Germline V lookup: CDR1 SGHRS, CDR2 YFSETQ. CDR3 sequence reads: CASRREGVSTEAFF. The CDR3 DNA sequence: TGCGCCAGCCGCAGGGAGGGTGTAAGCACTGAAGCTTTCTTT.

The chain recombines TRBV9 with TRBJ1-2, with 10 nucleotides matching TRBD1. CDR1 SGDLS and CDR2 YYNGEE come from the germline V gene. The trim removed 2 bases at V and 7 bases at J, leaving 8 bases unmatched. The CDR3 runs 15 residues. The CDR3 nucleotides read TGTGCCAGCAGCGTGGATGCGGGACAGGGGTCTGGCTACACCTTC. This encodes CASSVDAGQGSGYTF. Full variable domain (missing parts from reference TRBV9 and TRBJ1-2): DSGVTQTPKHLITATGQRVTLRCSPRSGDLSVYWYQQSLDQGLQFLIQYYNGEERAKGNILERFSAQQFPDLHSELNLSSLELGDSALYFCASSVDAGQGSGYTFGSGTRLTVV.

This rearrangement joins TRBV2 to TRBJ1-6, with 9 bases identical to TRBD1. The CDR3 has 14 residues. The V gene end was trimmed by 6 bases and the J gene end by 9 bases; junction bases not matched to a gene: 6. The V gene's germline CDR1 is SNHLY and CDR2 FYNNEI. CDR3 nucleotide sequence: TGTGCCAGCAGAGGACAGGGGCTGAGTTCACCCCTCCACTTT. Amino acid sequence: CASRGQGLSSPLHF.

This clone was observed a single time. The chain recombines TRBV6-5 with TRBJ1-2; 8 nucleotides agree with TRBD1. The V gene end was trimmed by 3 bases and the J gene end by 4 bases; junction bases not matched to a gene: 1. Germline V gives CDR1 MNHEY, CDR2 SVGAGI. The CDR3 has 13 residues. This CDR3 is CASSYQGAYGYTF. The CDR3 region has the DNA TGTGCCAGCAGTTATCAGGGGGCCTATGGCTACACCTTC.

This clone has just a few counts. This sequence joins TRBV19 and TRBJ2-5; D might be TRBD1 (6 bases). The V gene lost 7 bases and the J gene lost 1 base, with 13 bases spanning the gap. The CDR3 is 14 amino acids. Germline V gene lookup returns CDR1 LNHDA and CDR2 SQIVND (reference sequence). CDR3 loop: CASTAAGAQETQYF. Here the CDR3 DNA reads TGTGCCAGTACAGCGGCAGGGGCCCAAGAGACCCAGTACTTC.

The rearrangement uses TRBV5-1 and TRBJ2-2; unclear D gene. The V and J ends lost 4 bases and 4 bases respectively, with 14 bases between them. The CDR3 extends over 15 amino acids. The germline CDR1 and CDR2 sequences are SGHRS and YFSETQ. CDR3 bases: TGCGCCAGCAGCCTGGGCGCTGCGCCCACCGGGGAGCTGTTTTTT. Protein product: CASSLGAAPTGELFF.

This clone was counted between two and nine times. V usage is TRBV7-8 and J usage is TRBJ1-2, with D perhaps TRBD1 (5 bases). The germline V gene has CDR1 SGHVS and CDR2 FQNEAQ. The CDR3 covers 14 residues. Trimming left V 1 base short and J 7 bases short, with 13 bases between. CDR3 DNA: TGTGCCAGCAGCTTAGGCGGGGAGAGGGGTGGCTACACCTTC. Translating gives CASSLGGERGGYTF.

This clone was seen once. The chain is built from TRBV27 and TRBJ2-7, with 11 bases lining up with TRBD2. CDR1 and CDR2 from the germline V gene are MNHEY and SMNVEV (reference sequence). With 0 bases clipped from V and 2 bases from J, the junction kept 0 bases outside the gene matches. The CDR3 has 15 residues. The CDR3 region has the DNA TGTGCCAGCAGTTTATCTAGCGGGGGGGCCTACGAGCAGTACTTC. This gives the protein CASSLSSGGAYEQYF.

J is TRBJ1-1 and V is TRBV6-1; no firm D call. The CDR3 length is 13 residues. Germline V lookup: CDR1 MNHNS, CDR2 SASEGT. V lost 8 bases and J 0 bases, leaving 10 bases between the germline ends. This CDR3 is CASLARLNTEAFF. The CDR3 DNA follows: TGTGCCAGCCTTGCCAGGCTGAACACTGAAGCTTTCTTT.

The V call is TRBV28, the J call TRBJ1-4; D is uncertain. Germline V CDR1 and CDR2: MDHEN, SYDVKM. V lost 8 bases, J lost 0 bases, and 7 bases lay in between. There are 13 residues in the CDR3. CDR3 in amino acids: CASVLATNEKLFF. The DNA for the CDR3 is TGTGCCAGCGTCCTTGCAACTAATGAAAAACTGTTTTTT.

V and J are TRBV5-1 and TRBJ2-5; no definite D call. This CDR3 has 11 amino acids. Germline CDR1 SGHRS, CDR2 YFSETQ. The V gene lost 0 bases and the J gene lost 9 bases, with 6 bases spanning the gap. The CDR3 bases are TGCGCCAGCAGCTTGGCGGGTCCCCAGTACTTC. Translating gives CASSLAGPQYF.

The CDR3 loop is CAISATGGRSPTNEKLFF. CDR3 in DNA: TGTGCCATCAGCGCAACAGGGGGGAGGTCGCCGACTAATGAAAAACTGTTTTTT. The chain is built from TRBV10-3 and TRBJ1-4; 8 nucleotides match TRBD1. The V gene's germline CDR1 is ENHRY and CDR2 SYGVKD. The V gene end was trimmed by 6 bases and the J gene end by 2 bases; junction bases not matched to a gene: 14. This CDR3 is 18 amino acids long.

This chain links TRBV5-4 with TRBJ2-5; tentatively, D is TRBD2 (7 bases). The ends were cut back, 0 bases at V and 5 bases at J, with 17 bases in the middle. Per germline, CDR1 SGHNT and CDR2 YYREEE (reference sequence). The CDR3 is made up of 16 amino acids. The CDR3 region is CASSLEGGGGGETQYF. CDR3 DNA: TGTGCCAGCAGCTTGGAGGGGGGGGGCGGCGGGGAGACCCAGTACTTC.

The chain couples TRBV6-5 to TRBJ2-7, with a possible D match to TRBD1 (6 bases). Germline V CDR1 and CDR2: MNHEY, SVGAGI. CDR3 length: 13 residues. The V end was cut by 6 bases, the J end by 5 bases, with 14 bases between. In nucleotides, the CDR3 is TGTGCCAGCAGCCGATACAGGGTCCACGAGCAGTACTTC. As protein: CASSRYRVHEQYF.

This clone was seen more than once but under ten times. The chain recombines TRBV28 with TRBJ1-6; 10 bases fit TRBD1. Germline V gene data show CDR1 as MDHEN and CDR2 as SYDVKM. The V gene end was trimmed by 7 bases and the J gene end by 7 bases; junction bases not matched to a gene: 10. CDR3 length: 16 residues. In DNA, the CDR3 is TGTGCCAGCACCTTATCGGGACAGGGGAGGAATTCACCCCTCCACTTT. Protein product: CASTLSGQGRNSPLHF.

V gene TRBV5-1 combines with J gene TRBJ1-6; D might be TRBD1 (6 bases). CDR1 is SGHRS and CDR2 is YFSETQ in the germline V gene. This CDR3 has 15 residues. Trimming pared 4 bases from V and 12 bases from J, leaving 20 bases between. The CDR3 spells CASSPNSGTLIPLHF. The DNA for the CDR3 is TGCGCCAGCAGCCCCAACTCCGGGACATTGATACCCCTCCACTTT.

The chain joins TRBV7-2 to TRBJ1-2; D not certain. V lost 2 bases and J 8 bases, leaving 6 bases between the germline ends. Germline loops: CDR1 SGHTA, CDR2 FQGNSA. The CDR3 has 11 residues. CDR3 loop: CASSLMSGYTF. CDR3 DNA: TGTGCCAGCAGCTTAATGTCGGGCTACACCTTC.

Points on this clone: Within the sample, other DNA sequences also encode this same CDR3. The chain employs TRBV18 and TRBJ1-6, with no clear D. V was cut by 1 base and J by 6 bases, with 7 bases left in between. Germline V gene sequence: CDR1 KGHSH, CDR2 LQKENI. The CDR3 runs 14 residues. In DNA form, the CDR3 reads TGTGCCAGCTCACCACAAACAGCTAATTCACCCCTCCACTTT. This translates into CASSPQTANSPLHF.

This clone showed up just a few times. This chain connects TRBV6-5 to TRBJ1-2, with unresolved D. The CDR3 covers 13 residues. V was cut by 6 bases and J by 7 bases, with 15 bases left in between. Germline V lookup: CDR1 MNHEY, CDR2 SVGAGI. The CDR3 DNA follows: TGTGCCAGCAGCCCTGAGGCGGGGTTTGGCTACACCTTC. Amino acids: CASSPEAGFGYTF.

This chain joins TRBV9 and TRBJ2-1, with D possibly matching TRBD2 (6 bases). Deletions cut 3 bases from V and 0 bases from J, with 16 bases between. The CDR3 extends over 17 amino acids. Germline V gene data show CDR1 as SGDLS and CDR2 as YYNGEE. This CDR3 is CASSDHLAFSSYNEQFF. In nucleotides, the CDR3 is TGTGCCAGCAGCGATCACCTAGCGTTTAGCTCCTACAATGAGCAGTTCTTC.

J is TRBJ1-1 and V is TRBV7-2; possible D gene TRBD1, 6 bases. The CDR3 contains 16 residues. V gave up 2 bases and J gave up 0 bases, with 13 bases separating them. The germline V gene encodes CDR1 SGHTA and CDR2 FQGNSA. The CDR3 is CASSLTGQAMNTEAFF. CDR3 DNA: TGTGCCAGCAGCTTAACGGGACAAGCCATGAACACTGAAGCTTTCTTT.